This T cell receptor (beta chain) was sequenced during a study of regulatory T cells in long-lasting Graves disease. Time point defined: newly diagnosed GD, antithyroid drugs for less than 3 months. TCR sequences were obtained from RNA taken from PBMCs. Combining iRepertoire HTBI primers with Arm-PCR of CDR3 regions, the authors built TCR beta libraries. Each CDR3 protein gets one entry after TCRdb re-called the multiplex PCR reads with MiXCR. The data contain roughly 250,000 distinct CDR3 sequences, more than 15% of them singletons. There are many counts of this clonotype. These data were also filed under a second study, of T cells in Graves' hyperthyroidism and ophthalmopathy.

Specimen: peripheral blood mononuclear cells (PBMCs), collected at new diagnosis, from a patient treated with antithyroid drugs. This TCR was recovered from a woman in her thirties with Graves disease.

The DNA for the CDR3 is TGTGCCAGCCAGAGGGACAACTACGAGCAGTACTTC. Protein product: CASQRDNYEQYF. The chain carries TRBV2 and TRBJ2-7; a weak D match, TRBD1 (6 bases). This CDR3 region has 12 residues. Germline lookup yields CDR1 SNHLY and CDR2 FYNNEI. V shed 8 bases and J shed 3 bases, with 11 bases lying between them.